A selection of T cell receptor beta chains follows, all from one sample in a study of beta chain features in type 1 diabetes. Sequencing used immunoSEQ multiplex PCR; TCRdb keeps in-frame clones, though not all of them. The sample includes about 260,000 clones, about a fifth of them seen just once. Sequenced: naive CD4+ T cells from blood. These receptors all come from a woman aged 40 to 50 with type 1 diabetes. CDR3s leave out the opening cysteine and the closing phenylalanine or tryptophan. Not all rows give a size; the values are once, few, many and, for expanded clones, a class.

clone size	V gene	J gene	CDR3 protein
-	TRBV7-3	TRBJ2-3	ASSRWSGGASTDTQY
-	TRBV15	TRBJ2-7	ATSRGGNSYEQY
few	TRBV6-5	TRBJ2-7	ASSYDGTATEQY
-	TRBV6-5	TRBJ1-1	ASSGGGNTEAF
-	TRBV28	TRBJ2-1	ASSLWPSYNEQF
few	TRBV18	TRBJ2-3	ASSPPGLAGADTQY
-	TRBV5-1	TRBJ2-5	ASSLAGTQEGAQY
few	TRBV7-9	TRBJ2-1	ASSSVGTSGNEQF
few	TRBV30	TRBJ2-7	AWTQGISYEQY
few	TRBV29-1	TRBJ2-2	SVPKGGSKTGELF
-	TRBV14	TRBJ2-1	ASSHDGTGAYNEQF
-	TRBV9	TRBJ2-4	KLGELAKNIQY
few	TRBV28	TRBJ2-3	ASSFRDTQY
-	TRBV2	TRBJ1-2	ARRPAYGYT
few	TRBV9	TRBJ2-4	ASSEGDAKNIQY
few	TRBV28	TRBJ2-7	ASRTGQGSLYEQY
few	TRBV18	TRBJ1-2	ASSGGTGTYGYT
-	TRBV25-1	TRBJ2-3	ASSLRDSSDTQY
few	TRBV28	TRBJ2-7	ASSLQGPSYEQY
few	TRBV5-4	TRBJ2-2	ASSPLGGRFTGELF
-	TRBV10-3	TRBJ1-1	AISAQGANTEAF
-	TRBV2	TRBJ1-5	ASRATGYSNQPQH
few	TRBV5-1	TRBJ1-1	ASSLGDEAF
-	TRBV6-1	TRBJ2-3	ASSPSTDTQY
-	TRBV30	TRBJ2-7	AMTGGGYEQY
once	TRBV6-5	TRBJ2-5	ASSQRDRGETQY
-	TRBV5-1	TRBJ2-1	ASSLGGTSGPNEQF
-	TRBV6-6	TRBJ2-1	ASSVGGSSYNEQF
-	TRBV7-9	TRBJ1-3	ASSLGMDNSGNTIY
-	TRBV29-1	TRBJ2-1	SVSSYNEQF
few	TRBV5-1	TRBJ1-1	ASSLGSGPTPEAF
-	TRBV5-6	TRBJ2-6	ASSLEVTAFSGANVLT
-	TRBV4-2	TRBJ2-2	ASSQEGQLTEELF
few	TRBV28	TRBJ1-6	ASNLGGASPLH
few	TRBV5-4	TRBJ1-5	ASSLDRDNQPQH
-	TRBV5-4	TRBJ2-1	ASSLYRAAQLDNEQF
-	TRBV9	TRBJ2-1	ASSVTLRYNEQF
few	TRBV7-8	TRBJ1-5	ASSLAQSNQPQH
-	TRBV10-3	TRBJ2-3	AIRDFLSTDTQY
few	TRBV30	TRBJ1-1	AWSLTYTEAF
few	TRBV28	TRBJ1-6	ASGQLH
-	TRBV19	TRBJ1-5	ASSIDSVKQAQH
few	TRBV5-8	TRBJ1-5	ASRRQANQPQH
once	TRBV6-5	TRBJ1-2	ASSYSSLEGYGYT
few	TRBV7-2	TRBJ2-7	ASSSTYEQY
-	TRBV19	TRBJ2-7	ASSPGTYEQY
few	TRBV30	TRBJ2-5	AWSVGGGETQY
-	TRBV29-1	TRBJ2-5	SVARDRGKETQY
few	TRBV7-2	TRBJ1-6	ASSLESSPLH
-	TRBV28	TRBJ2-5	ASSPGTGSQETQY
once	TRBV5-4	TRBJ2-7	ASSLGVGPGGFYEQY
-	TRBV19	TRBJ1-5	ASSTTGPSNQPQH